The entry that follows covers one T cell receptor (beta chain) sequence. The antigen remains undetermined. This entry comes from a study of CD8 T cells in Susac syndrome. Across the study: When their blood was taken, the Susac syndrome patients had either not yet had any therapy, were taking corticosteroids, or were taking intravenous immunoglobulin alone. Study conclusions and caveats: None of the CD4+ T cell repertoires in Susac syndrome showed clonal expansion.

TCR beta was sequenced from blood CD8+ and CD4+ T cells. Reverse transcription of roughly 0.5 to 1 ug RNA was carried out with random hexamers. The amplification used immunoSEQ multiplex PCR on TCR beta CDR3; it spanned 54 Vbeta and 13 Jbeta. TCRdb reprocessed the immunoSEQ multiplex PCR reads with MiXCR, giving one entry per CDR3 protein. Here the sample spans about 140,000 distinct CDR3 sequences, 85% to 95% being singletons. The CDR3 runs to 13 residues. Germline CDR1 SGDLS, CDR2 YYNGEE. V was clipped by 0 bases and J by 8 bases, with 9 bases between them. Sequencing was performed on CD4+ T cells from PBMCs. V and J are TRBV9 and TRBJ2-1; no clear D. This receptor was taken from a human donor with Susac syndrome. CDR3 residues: CASSVDRSHEQFF. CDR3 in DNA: TGTGCCAGCAGCGTAGACAGATCCCATGAGCAGTTCTTC.